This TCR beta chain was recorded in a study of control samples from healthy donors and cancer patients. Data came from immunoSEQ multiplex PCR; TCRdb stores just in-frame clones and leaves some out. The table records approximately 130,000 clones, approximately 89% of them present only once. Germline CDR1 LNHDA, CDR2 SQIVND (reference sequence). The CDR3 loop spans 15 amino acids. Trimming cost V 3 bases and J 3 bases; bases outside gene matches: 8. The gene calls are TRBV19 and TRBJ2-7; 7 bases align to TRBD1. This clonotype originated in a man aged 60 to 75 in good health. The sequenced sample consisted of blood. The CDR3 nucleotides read TGTGCCAGTAGTATCAGGACAGGCTTAAACTACGAGCAGTACTTC. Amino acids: CASSIRTGLNYEQYF.